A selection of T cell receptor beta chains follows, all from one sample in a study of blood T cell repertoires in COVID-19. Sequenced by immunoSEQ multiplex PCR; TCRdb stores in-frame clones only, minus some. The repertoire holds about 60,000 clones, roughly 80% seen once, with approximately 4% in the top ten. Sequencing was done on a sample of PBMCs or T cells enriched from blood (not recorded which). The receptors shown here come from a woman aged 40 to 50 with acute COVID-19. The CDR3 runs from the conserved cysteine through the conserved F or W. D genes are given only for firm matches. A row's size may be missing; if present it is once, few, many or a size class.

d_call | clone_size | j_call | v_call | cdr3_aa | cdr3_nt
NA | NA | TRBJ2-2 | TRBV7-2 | CASSLDSGFSTGELFF | TGTGCCAGCAGCTTAGACTCAGGATTTTCGACCGGGGAGCTGTTTTTT
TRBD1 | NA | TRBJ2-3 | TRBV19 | CASSSDRATDTQYF | TGTGCCAGTAGTTCGGACAGGGCGACAGATACGCAGTATTTT
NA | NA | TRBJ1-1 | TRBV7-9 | CASSLALGAFEAFF | TGTGCCAGCAGCTTAGCGCTTGGGGCCTTTGAAGCTTTCTTT
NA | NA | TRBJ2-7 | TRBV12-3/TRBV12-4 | CASSLHSPSEQYF | TGTGCCAGCAGTTTACATAGTCCGTCCGAGCAGTACTTC
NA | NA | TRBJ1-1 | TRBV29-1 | CSVDSRNTEAFF | TGCAGCGTTGATTCCAGGAACACTGAAGCTTTCTTT
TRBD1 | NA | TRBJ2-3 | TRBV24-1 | CATSDFGTGGTDTQYF | TGTGCCACCAGTGATTTTGGGACAGGGGGAACAGATACGCAGTATTTT
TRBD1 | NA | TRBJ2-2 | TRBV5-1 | CASSKQGANGELFF | TGCGCCAGCTCCAAACAGGGGGCTAACGGGGAGCTGTTTTTT
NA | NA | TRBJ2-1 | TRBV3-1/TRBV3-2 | CASSQDRDEQFF | TGTGCCAGCAGCCAAGACAGGGATGAGCAGTTCTTC
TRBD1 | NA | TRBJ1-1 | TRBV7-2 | CASSFLGQDTEAFF | TGTGCCAGCAGCTTCCTTGGACAGGACACTGAAGCTTTCTTT
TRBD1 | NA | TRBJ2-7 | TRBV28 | CASIKFAGTGFSYEQYF | TGTGCCAGCATAAAATTTGCCGGGACAGGGTTTTCCTACGAGCAGTACTTC
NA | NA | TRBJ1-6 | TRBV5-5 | CASSLDWSSYNSPLHF | TGTGCCAGCAGCCTTGACTGGAGCTCCTATAATTCACCCCTCCACTTT
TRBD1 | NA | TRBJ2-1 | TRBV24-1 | CATTDRGTGAGEQFF | TGTGCCACTACCGATCGCGGGACAGGGGCGGGTGAGCAGTTCTTC
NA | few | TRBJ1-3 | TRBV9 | CASSVVGTAPSGNTIYF | TGTGCCAGCAGCGTAGTAGGAACAGCACCCTCTGGAAACACCATATATTTT
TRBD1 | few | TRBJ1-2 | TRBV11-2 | CASSLGQGAPYGYTF | TGTGCCAGCAGCCTTGGACAGGGGGCGCCTTATGGCTACACCTTC